The 24 T cell receptor beta chains given below trace back to one sample, sequenced in a study of T cell changes during pregnancy in multiple sclerosis. Here immunoSEQ multiplex PCR was the method, and the copy in TCRdb shows in-frame clones only, minus some. The data show approximately 70,000 clones, about 90% seen once. This material consisted of peripheral blood, taken in the first trimester of pregnancy. The receptors were gathered from a female donor with multiple sclerosis, enrolled in a pregnancy study.

The sample holds many counts of this clone. The J gene is TRBJ1-5, the V gene TRBV2; 10 bases align to TRBD1. The CDR3 is 15 residues long. Germline V lookup: CDR1 SNHLY, CDR2 FYNNEI. V shed 6 bases, J shed 5 bases, and the junction held 7 bases outside the gene matches. CDR3 protein: CASSPGQGPYQPQHF. Here the CDR3 DNA reads TGTGCCAGCAGCCCGGGACAGGGGCCCTATCAGCCCCAGCATTTT.

The chain has TRBV18 and TRBJ1-6; TRBD1 matches 8 bases. The J segment lost 6 bases and the V segment lost 3 bases, leaving 7 bases of the junction unmatched. The CDR3 runs 16 residues. Per germline, CDR1 KGHSH and CDR2 LQKENI. CDR3 nucleotide sequence: TGTGCCAGCTCACCCTCCGGGACAGGACTTAATTCACCCCTCCACTTT. It codes for CASSPSGTGLNSPLHF.

This chain's CDR3 is CASSTGSGTGELFF. The DNA for the CDR3 is TGTGCCAGTTCGACAGGGTCGGGCACCGGGGAGCTGTTTTTT. V gene TRBV21-1 combines with J gene TRBJ2-2; the table's D call, TRBD1, has no DNA check behind it. TRBV21-1 is designated a pseudogene. The CDR3 loop spans 14 amino acids.

This chain links TRBV6-6 with TRBJ1-1; D possibly corresponds to TRBD1 (6 bases). Germline CDR1 and CDR2: MNHNY and SVGAGI (reference sequence). The V end lost 5 bases, the J end lost 4 bases, and 11 bases lay between the germline ends. There are 13 residues in the CDR3. CDR3 amino acids: CASSLTGFTEAFF. CDR3 bases: TGTGCCAGCAGTCTAACAGGGTTCACTGAAGCTTTCTTT.

The genes are TRBV28 and TRBJ1-2; a weak D match, TRBD1 (6 bases). Germline CDR1 MDHEN, CDR2 SYDVKM. CDR3 length equals 15 residues. V lost 2 bases, J lost 1 base, and 11 bases lay in between. The CDR3 DNA follows: TGTGCCAGCAGTTTAGAACAGGGAAGTAACTATGGCTACACCTTC. Translated: CASSLEQGSNYGYTF.

The rearrangement joins TRBV13 to TRBJ2-7; 13 bases are a match to TRBD2. The CDR3 length is 16 residues. CDR1 PRHDT and CDR2 FYEKMQ come from the germline V gene (reference sequence). V lost 5 bases to trimming and J lost 4 bases; unmatched junction nucleotides: 8. The CDR3 region is CASSARTSGSLYEQYF. Here the CDR3 DNA reads TGTGCCAGCAGCGCCCGGACTAGCGGGAGCCTTTACGAGCAGTACTTC.

The chain couples TRBV5-5 to TRBJ2-2, with a possible D match to TRBD2 (5 bases). The CDR3 covers 14 residues. Germline V gene sequence: CDR1 SGHKS, CDR2 YYEKEE (reference sequence). Trimming cost V 2 bases and J 1 base, with 6 bases left between them. CDR3 in amino acids: CASSLGGNTGELFF. The CDR3 nucleotides are TGTGCCAGCAGCTTAGGAGGGAACACCGGGGAGCTGTTTTTT.

In its sample, this clone was seen once. This sequence joins TRBV7-2 and TRBJ1-1; possible D gene TRBD1, 5 bases. The ends were cut back, 2 bases at V and 1 base at J, with 14 bases in the middle. The CDR3 is 16 residues long. The germline gives CDR1 SGHTA, CDR2 FQGNSA. The CDR3 loop is CASSLFPGIGNTEAFF. CDR3 bases: TGTGCCAGCAGCTTATTTCCAGGGATTGGGAACACTGAAGCTTTCTTT.

The chain has TRBV4-1 and TRBJ2-3; TRBD2 agrees at 13 bases. Germline CDR1 MGHRA, CDR2 YSYEKL. After removal of 4 bases from V and 4 bases from J, the junction contained 5 bases not matched to a gene. The CDR3 is made up of 16 amino acids. The CDR3 nucleotides read TGCGCCAGCAGCCCCCGGACTAGCGGGAGATCAGATACGCAGTATTTT. Translated, it gives CASSPRTSGRSDTQYF.

The V gene is TRBV11-2, the J gene TRBJ2-1; 9 nucleotides align to TRBD2. Germline V gene sequence: CDR1 SGHAT, CDR2 FQNNGV. J gave up 9 bases and V 2 bases, and 5 bases lay outside the gene matches. The CDR3 length is 14 residues. As DNA, the CDR3 is TGTGCCAGCAGCTTACGAGCGGGAGGCAGTGAGCAGTTCTTC. Translation: CASSLRAGGSEQFF.

This clone was observed a single time. This chain connects TRBV5-1 to TRBJ2-4; 8 nucleotides line up with TRBD2. Germline trimming cut 4 bases from V and 5 bases from J; bases unmatched to any gene: 14. Germline V gives CDR1 SGHRS, CDR2 YFSETQ. The CDR3 has 17 amino acids. The CDR3 protein is CASSTRESRGGQNIQYF. Written as DNA, the CDR3 is TGCGCCAGCAGCACCAGAGAGTCCCGGGGGGGTCAAAACATTCAGTACTTC.

This clone has a single count. The chain has TRBV2 and TRBJ2-5, with D tentatively TRBD2 (6 bases). Trimming pared 1 base from V and 4 bases from J, leaving 19 bases between. This CDR3 region has 17 residues. Germline V gives CDR1 SNHLY, CDR2 FYNNEI. CDR3: CASSEGTIPRGLETQYF. The CDR3 region has the DNA TGTGCCAGCAGTGAAGGGACTATCCCCCGCGGATTAGAGACCCAGTACTTC.

V usage is TRBV30 and J usage is TRBJ2-2; a possible D gene is TRBD1 (5 bases). The CDR3 sequence is 14 residues long. Between the trimmed V and J ends, which lost 5 bases and 0 bases, there was a span of 10 bases. CDR1 is GTSNPN and CDR2 is SVGIG in the germline V gene (reference sequence). The CDR3: CAWLWGPNTGELFF. CDR3 in DNA: TGTGCCTGGTTGTGGGGCCCGAACACCGGGGAGCTGTTTTTT.

This chain links TRBV5-4 with TRBJ2-1, with 7 nucleotides matching TRBD2. The CDR3 sequence is 13 residues long. J lost 7 bases, V lost 2 bases, and 3 bases had no gene match. Germline V gene lookup returns CDR1 SGHNT and CDR2 YYREEE (reference sequence). CDR3 nucleotide sequence: TGTGCCAGCAGCTTTACAGCGGGGAATGAGCAGTTCTTC. Translated: CASSFTAGNEQFF.

As concerns this clone: The same CDR3 can be traced to other DNA sequences in this sample. The chain links TRBV2 to TRBJ1-1, with a tentative D call TRBD1 (5 bases). The CDR3 has 16 residues. V was trimmed by 5 bases and J by 4 bases, leaving 20 bases between them. Germline V lookup: CDR1 SNHLY, CDR2 FYNNEI. The CDR3 here is CASSPGFLHEGTEAFF. DNA for the CDR3: TGTGCCAGCAGTCCAGGGTTCTTGCACGAAGGCACTGAAGCTTTCTTT.

This chain joins TRBV4-1 and TRBJ2-3, with 8 bases aligning to TRBD2. This CDR3 is 19 amino acids long. With V trimmed by 2 bases and J by 4 bases, 17 bases remained unmatched. The germline CDR1 and CDR2 sequences are MGHRA and YSYEKL. CDR3 DNA sequence: TGCGCCAGCAGCCAACCCCGGGGTAGCGGGGTCTCCGTGGCAGATACGCAGTATTTT. Its translation: CASSQPRGSGVSVADTQYF.

The chain joins TRBV29-1 to TRBJ1-2; D is uncertain. Germline loops: CDR1 SQVTM, CDR2 ANQGSEA. V lost 4 bases and J lost 4, with 7 bases in between. This CDR3 comprises 11 residues. CDR3 nucleotides: TGCAGCGTTGTGGTCGGCTATGGCTACACCTTC. It encodes CSVVVGYGYTF.

The rearrangement links TRBV7-6 to TRBJ2-3, with D possibly matching TRBD2 (5 bases). This CDR3 contains 14 residues. The germline CDR1 and CDR2 sequences are SGHVS and FNYEAQ. Trimming stripped 1 base from V and 1 base from J, with 6 bases between. The DNA of the CDR3 is TGTGCCAGCAGCTTAGGAGGGCGCACAGATACGCAGTATTTT. Translation gives CASSLGGRTDTQYF.

The table lists this clone with a count of one. V gene TRBV5-1 combines with J gene TRBJ1-1; a weak D match, TRBD1 (5 bases). In germline, CDR1 is SGHRS, CDR2 YFSETQ. Trimming stripped 5 bases from V and 2 bases from J, with 10 bases between. The CDR3 contains 13 residues. The CDR3 sequence is CASRMDTNTEAFF. The CDR3 DNA is TGCGCCAGCAGAATGGACACCAACACTGAAGCTTTCTTT.

The chain is built from TRBV18 and TRBJ1-1; 8 bases match TRBD1. The CDR3 runs 14 residues. V gave up 3 bases and J gave up 3 bases; unmatched junction bases: 3. The germline gives CDR1 KGHSH, CDR2 LQKENI. The CDR3 nucleotides are TGTGCCAGCTCACCCTTGACAGGGGACACTGAAGCTTTCTTT. This sequence encodes CASSPLTGDTEAFF.

The J gene is TRBJ2-3, the V gene TRBV6-5, with 8 bases fitting TRBD2. This CDR3 has 15 residues. The V gene end was trimmed by 6 bases and the J gene end by 5 bases; junction bases not matched to a gene: 10. Germline V gives CDR1 MNHEY, CDR2 SVGAGI. CDR3 sequence (DNA): TGTGCCAGCAGCCCAGAAAGCGGGGGATTAGATACGCAGTATTTT. It translates to CASSPESGGLDTQYF.

The chain recombines TRBV2 with TRBJ1-2; 10 bases fit TRBD1. This CDR3 spans 15 amino acids. V was clipped by 4 bases and J by 13 bases; unmatched bases: 15. CDR1 SNHLY and CDR2 FYNNEI come from the germline V gene. The CDR3 DNA reads TGTGCCAGCAGTGCATCAATAGCGGGACAGGGGTATGTCACCTTC. Protein sequence: CASSASIAGQGYVTF.

This chain connects TRBV4-1 to TRBJ2-1; 12 bases are a match to TRBD2. In germline, CDR1 is MGHRA, CDR2 YSYEKL. J gave up 2 bases and V 0 bases, and 2 bases lay outside the gene matches. The CDR3 totals 17 residues. CDR3 sequence: CASSQEPSGGAYNEQFF. CDR3 nucleotide sequence: TGCGCCAGCAGCCAAGAGCCTAGCGGGGGGGCCTACAATGAGCAGTTCTTC.

The chain is built from TRBV7-9 and TRBJ2-7, with D tentatively TRBD1 (5 bases). V lost 3 bases and J 3 bases, leaving 15 bases between the germline ends. Per the germline V gene, CDR1 is SEHNR and CDR2 is FQNEAQ (reference sequence). This CDR3 is 15 amino acids long. The CDR3 sequence: CASSLVAGLIYEQYF. The CDR3 coding sequence is TGTGCCAGCAGCTTGGTGGCAGGGCTTATCTACGAGCAGTACTTC. Supplemented by reference TRBV7-9 and TRBJ2-7, the full variable domain reads DTGVSQNPRHKITKRGQNVTFRCDPISEHNRLYWYRQTLGQGPEFLTYFQNEAQLEKSRLLSDRFSAERPKGSFSTLEIQRTEQGDSAMYLCASSLVAGLIYEQYFGPGTRLTVT.